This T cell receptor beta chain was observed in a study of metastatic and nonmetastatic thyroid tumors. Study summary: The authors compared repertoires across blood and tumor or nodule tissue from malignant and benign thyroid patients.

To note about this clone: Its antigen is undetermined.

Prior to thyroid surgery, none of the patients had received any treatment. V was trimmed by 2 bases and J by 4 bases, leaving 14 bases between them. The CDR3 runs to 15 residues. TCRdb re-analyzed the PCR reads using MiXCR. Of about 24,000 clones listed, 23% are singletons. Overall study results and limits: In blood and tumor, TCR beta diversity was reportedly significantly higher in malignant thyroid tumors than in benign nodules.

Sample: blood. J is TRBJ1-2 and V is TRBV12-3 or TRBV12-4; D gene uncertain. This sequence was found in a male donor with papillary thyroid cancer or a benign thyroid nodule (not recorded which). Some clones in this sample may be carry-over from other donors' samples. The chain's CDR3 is CASSLTWWRIYGYTF. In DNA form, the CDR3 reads TGTGCCAGCAGTTTAACCTGGTGGCGCATCTATGGCTACACCTTC.